The clone carrying this T cell receptor (beta chain) was counted once. The data were obtained in a study of blood T cell repertoires in COVID-19. At the level of the study: Samples came from the United States, Italy and Spain, spanning acute and convalescent COVID-19. Sources were T cells, B-cell-depleted T cells, or PBMCs; the material itself was cDNA or gDNA.

TCRdb keeps only in-frame clones here, not all; method: immunoSEQ multiplex PCR. The sample has approximately 200,000 clones, approximately 89% seen once. Participant-reported clinical history was the basis for cohort assignment. The CDR3 spans 16 residues. Specimen: PBMCs or T cells enriched from blood (not recorded which). V usage is TRBV21-1 and J usage is TRBJ1-6; TRBD1 is the table's D call, not checked against the DNA. TRBV21-1 is reported as a pseudogene. This clonotype was sampled from a woman aged 40-49 years with acute COVID-19. For the CDR3, the DNA is TGTGCCAGCAGCTTCCGCCGGGACATCTATAATTCACCCCTCCACTTT. It codes for CASSFRRDIYNSPLHF.